This T cell receptor (beta chain) was observed in a study of Graves' ophthalmopathy and Graves' hyperthyroidism. Whole-study results and caveats: The model flagged ophthalmopathy progression at 70% to 71% sensitivity and around 72% specificity. Most expanded clonotypes from thyroid (those above 0.001 frequency) were also found in blood.

The table lists this clonotype with many counts. As yet, its antigen is unknown. RNA served as the template for amplifying TCR beta CDR3 regions. RT-PCR with HTBI primers came first, then second-round multiplex PCR. TCRdb fed the multiplex PCR reads into MiXCR, producing one record per CDR3 protein. The sample contains just over 400,000 distinct CDR3 sequences, 20% to 25% of which appear only once. Losses at the gene ends were 7 bases for V and 3 bases for J; bases not matched to a gene: 14. The CDR3 runs to 16 residues. Other autoimmune diseases, uncontrolled infections, pregnancy or lactation ruled patients out of participation.

The gene calls are TRBV12-3 or TRBV12-4 and TRBJ2-5; 7 positions agree with TRBD1. Sequencing was carried out using peripheral blood. The receptor was derived from a woman younger than 30 with stable Graves' hyperthyroidism. The CDR3 spells CASITPPSQGKETQYF. The CDR3 DNA reads TGTGCCAGCATAACCCCACCATCACAGGGGAAAGAGACCCAGTACTTC.